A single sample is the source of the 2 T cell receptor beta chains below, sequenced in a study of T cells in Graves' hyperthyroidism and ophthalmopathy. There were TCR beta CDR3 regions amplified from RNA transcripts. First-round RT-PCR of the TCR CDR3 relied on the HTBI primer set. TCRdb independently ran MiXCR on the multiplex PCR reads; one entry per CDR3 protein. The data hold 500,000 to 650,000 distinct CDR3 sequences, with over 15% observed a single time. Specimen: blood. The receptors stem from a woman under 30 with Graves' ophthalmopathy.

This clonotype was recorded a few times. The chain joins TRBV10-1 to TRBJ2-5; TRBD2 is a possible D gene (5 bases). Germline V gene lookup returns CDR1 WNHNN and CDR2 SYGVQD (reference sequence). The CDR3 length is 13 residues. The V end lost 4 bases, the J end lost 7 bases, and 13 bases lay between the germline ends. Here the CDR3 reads CASSGKTEGTQYF. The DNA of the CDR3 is TGCGCCAGCAGTGGGAAAACCGAGGGGACCCAGTACTTC.

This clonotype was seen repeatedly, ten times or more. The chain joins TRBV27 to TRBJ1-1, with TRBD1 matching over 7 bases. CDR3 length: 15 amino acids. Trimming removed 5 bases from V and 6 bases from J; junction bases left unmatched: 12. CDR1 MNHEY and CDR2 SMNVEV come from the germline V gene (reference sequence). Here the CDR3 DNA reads TGTGCCAGCAGTAAGGCGGACAGGCTGAGGGCTGAAGCTTTCTTT. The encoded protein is CASSKADRLRAEAFF.